This TCR beta chain was observed in a study of technical replicates of blood from a few donors. TCRdb's copy holds only in-frame clones and misses some; the assay was immunoSEQ multiplex PCR. The table records around 84,000 clones, nearly 98% of them present only once. The CDR3 extends over 15 amino acids. Germline CDR1 reads MNHNS; CDR2 reads SASEGT. V dropped 3 bases and J dropped 5 bases, with 16 bases sitting between them. The TCR sequence derives from a human donor in good health. The chain uses TRBV6-1 and TRBJ2-5, with D possibly TRBD2 on 7 matching bases. Material for sequencing was T cells isolated from PBMCs. The CDR3 sequence is CASSDRGAPPETQYF. In DNA form, the CDR3 reads TGTGCCAGCAGTGATCGGGGGGCCCCTCCGGAGACCCAGTACTTC.